This TCR beta chain is from a study of blood T cells in healthy people across ages. For the second PCR, which ran for about 6 to 11 cycles, a sample-barcoded 5' primer and a J-beta primer mix were used. From the 5' RACE reads, TCRdb called clonotypes with MiXCR, one entry per CDR3 protein. Among 650,000 to 950,000 distinct CDR3 sequences, around 45% were seen once, and the ten largest hold about 19%. Study results and limitations: Age showed a roughly linear inverse relationship with TCR beta diversity per million T cells. Higher diversity and more naive CD4+ cells were features of long-lived donors, compared to aged donors. Calculation of diversity from one million T cells yielded estimates considered to be underestimates.

About this clonotype itself: Antigen unknown.

V dropped 0 bases and J dropped 4; count of bases not matched to a gene: 8. CDR3 size: 16 residues. From germline, CDR1 is LNHNV and CDR2 YYDKDF (reference sequence). The gene calls are TRBV15 and TRBJ1-2, with 7 bases identical to TRBD1. The sample comprised blood. The origin of this receptor is a man in his fifties or sixties in good health. CDR3 DNA sequence: TGTGCCACCAGCAGAGATTTTATGACAGGGCTCTATGGCTACACCTTC. Amino acids: CATSRDFMTGLYGYTF.